Listed below are T cell receptor beta chains from one sample, sequenced in a study of cytomegalovirus exposure and HLA in healthy donors. Assay: immunoSEQ multiplex PCR; the TCRdb copy retains only in-frame clones and omits some. The data hold about 100,000 clones, with 90% to 96% observed a single time. The sequencing input was PBMCs. These receptors were collected from a woman between 18 and 30 years old in good health and CMV-seronegative. CDR3s include the opening cysteine and the closing phenylalanine or tryptophan. D genes are given only for firm matches. For some rows the clone size is stated as once, few or many, or as a class when expanded; others skip it.

V gene	D gene	J gene	clone size	CDR3 DNA	CDR3 protein
TRBV4-3	TRBD2	TRBJ2-3	-	TGCGCCAGCAGCCGATCGGGGGGGGCCCCAGATACGCAGTATTTT	CASSRSGGAPDTQYF
TRBV18	TRBD1	TRBJ1-1	-	TGTGCCAGCTCACGCGACAGGGGGCCGTACACTGAAGCTTTCTTT	CASSRDRGPYTEAFF
TRBV2	-	TRBJ1-4	-	TGTGCCAGCAGTGAAACCCGGTTACCAACTAATGAAAAACTGTTTTTT	CASSETRLPTNEKLFF
TRBV5-5	TRBD1	TRBJ2-7	-	TGTGCCAGCAGCTTGAGTGGACAGGGTTACGAGCAGTACTTC	CASSLSGQGYEQYF
TRBV7-8	-	TRBJ2-1	-	TGTGCCAGCAGCTTAGGCGGCCCCAATGAGCAGTTCTTC	CASSLGGPNEQFF
TRBV19	TRBD1	TRBJ2-2	once	TGTGCCAGTAGTTACAGGGGCACCGGGGAGCTGTTTTTT	CASSYRGTGELFF
TRBV5-6	-	TRBJ1-3	-	TGTGCCAGCAGCGGGAGACGGCACGGAAGTGGCGCCACCATATATTTT	CASSGRRHGSGATIYF
TRBV16	-	TRBJ1-1	-	TGTGCCAGCAGCCCTTCTGTCTCTGAAGCTTTCTTT	CASSPSVSEAFF
TRBV5-1	-	TRBJ2-2	-	TGCGCCAGCAGCTTGGAGCGGGTTACCGGGGAGCTGTTTTTT	CASSLERVTGELFF
TRBV6-1	TRBD1	TRBJ2-7	-	TGTGCCAGCAGTGAGTGGGGACAGGGGAGAACATACGAGCAGTACTTC	CASSEWGQGRTYEQYF
TRBV6-4	TRBD2	TRBJ2-1	-	TGTGCCAGCAGTGCGACTAGCGGGGGGGCATATGAGCAGTTCTTC	CASSATSGGAYEQFF
TRBV5-4	TRBD2	TRBJ2-7	-	TGTGCCAGCAGCTTGAAGGGACTAGAGTACGGTGGTTACGAGCAGTACTTC	CASSLKGLEYGGYEQYF
TRBV7-2	TRBD1	TRBJ2-1	-	TGTGCCAGCAGCGAGGACAGGGGGGGGTTCAATGAGCAGTTCTTC	CASSEDRGGFNEQFF
TRBV29-1	TRBD2	TRBJ2-7	-	TGCAGCGTTGAGAGCGGGGGGACGTCCTACGAGCAGTACTTC	CSVESGGTSYEQYF
TRBV15	-	TRBJ2-1	once	TGTGCCACCAGCAGCCCAGGGGTAGGGTTGAGACGGAATGAGCAGTTCTTC	CATSSPGVGLRRNEQFF
TRBV6-5	-	TRBJ1-1	-	TGTGCCAGCAGTTTTAGTGACACTGAAGCTTTCTTT	CASSFSDTEAFF
TRBV15	-	TRBJ2-7	-	TGTGCCACCAGCCCCCGGGATAGCGGCTTTAGCTCCTACGAGCAGTACTTC	CATSPRDSGFSSYEQYF
TRBV5-8	TRBD2	TRBJ2-1	-	TGTGCCAGCAGCTTGTTGTCGGCTAGCGGTTTCTACAATGAGCAGTTCTTC	CASSLLSASGFYNEQFF
TRBV19	-	TRBJ1-5	-	TGTGCCAGTAGTATACCTCGACAGAGCAATCAGCCCCAGCATTTT	CASSIPRQSNQPQHF
TRBV7-9	TRBD1	TRBJ2-1	once	TGTGCCAGCAGCTTAGTTGGACAGGGCGGAAATGAGCAGTTCTTC	CASSLVGQGGNEQFF
TRBV7-9	-	TRBJ2-2	-	TGTGCCAGCAGCTTTTCTGACAGAAACACCGGGGAGCTGTTTTTT	CASSFSDRNTGELFF
TRBV6-5	TRBD1	TRBJ1-5	-	TGTGCCAGCAGTACAGGACAGGGGATTCAGCCCCAGCATTTT	CASSTGQGIQPQHF
TRBV9	TRBD1	TRBJ2-1	-	TGTGCCAGCAGCGTAAGCGGACAGGGGGCTGCAGAGCAGTTCTTC	CASSVSGQGAAEQFF
TRBV28	-	TRBJ2-7	-	TGTGCCAGCAGTTTATTGATCCAGGGAGGATCGCAGTACTTC	CASSLLIQGGSQYF
TRBV11-2	TRBD2	TRBJ2-5	-	TGTGCCAGCAGCATTACGACTAGCTGGTTTCGTGAGACCCAGTACTTC	CASSITTSWFRETQYF
TRBV5-1	-	TRBJ1-6	-	TGCGCCAGCAGCTGGACAGCGAATTCACCCCTCCACTTT	CASSWTANSPLHF
TRBV7-2	-	TRBJ2-2	-	TGTGCCAGCAGCTTATACCCAGGGATGTTCACCGGGGAGCTGTTTTTT	CASSLYPGMFTGELFF
TRBV19	TRBD1	TRBJ1-1	-	TGTGCCAGTAGTATAGGGACAGGGGCGGGCACTGAAGCTTTCTTT	CASSIGTGAGTEAFF
TRBV5-1	-	TRBJ2-5	-	TGCGCCAGCAGCTTGAACAGGGAGCAAGAGACCCAGTACTTC	CASSLNREQETQYF
TRBV30	-	TRBJ2-2	-	TGTGCCTGGAGTGTAGAGGGTGCGGGGAGAACCGGGGAGCTGTTTTTT	CAWSVEGAGRTGELFF
TRBV5-6	-	TRBJ2-7	-	TGTGCCAGCAGCTTGGCTTTCCCCCCTCCAACAGGGAACTCCTACGAGCAGTACTTC	CASSLAFPPPTGNSYEQYF
TRBV2	-	TRBJ1-1	-	TGTGCCAGCAGCGTTGAGCCACTCACTGAAGCTTTCTTT	CASSVEPLTEAFF
TRBV7-9	-	TRBJ2-7	-	TGTGCCAGCAGCTCGACTAGTCTGAATATCTCCGAGCAGTACTTC	CASSSTSLNISEQYF
TRBV6-5	TRBD1	TRBJ2-7	-	TGTGCCAGCAGTTATGACAGGGAAACGTACGAGCAGTACTTC	CASSYDRETYEQYF
TRBV7-3	TRBD1	TRBJ2-6	once	TGTGCCAGCAGCCGAAAGGGGGGACAGGGAACAGGAGGGGCCAACGTCCTGACTTTC	CASSRKGGQGTGGANVLTF
TRBV30	-	TRBJ2-2	-	TGTGCCTGGAGTGTCTCTAGCCTCACCGGGGAGCTGTTTTTT	CAWSVSSLTGELFF
TRBV7-9	-	TRBJ1-3	-	TGTGCCAGCAGCTTAGCCGCGGCGCCTGGAAACACCATATATTTT	CASSLAAAPGNTIYF
TRBV6-1	-	TRBJ1-2	-	TGTGCCAGCAGTGAAGCGGACAGTCGCAGATTC	CASSEADSRRF
TRBV27	TRBD1	TRBJ1-1	-	TGTGCCAGCTCGATCCGGGGGACAGGGGCCGGGAACACTGAAGCTTTCTTT	CASSIRGTGAGNTEAFF
TRBV7-2	TRBD1	TRBJ1-6	-	TGTGCCAGCAGCCGCAAAGGAAAGTTCGGACAGGCAGATAATTCACCCCTCCACTTT	CASSRKGKFGQADNSPLHF
TRBV29-1	-	TRBJ1-5	-	TGCAGCCCAGGGACATTCGTCAATCAGCCCCAGCATTTT	CSPGTFVNQPQHF
TRBV13	TRBD2	TRBJ2-3	-	TGTGCCAGCAGCTCCGGGACTAGCACGCAGTATTTT	CASSSGTSTQYF
TRBV5-4	-	TRBJ2-5	-	TGTGCCAGCAGCTTGCAGGCAGGGAAGGAAGAGACCCAGTACTTC	CASSLQAGKEETQYF
TRBV5-1	-	TRBJ1-1	once	TGCGCCAGCAGCTTGTACTCCTTTCTCACTGAAGCTTTCTTT	CASSLYSFLTEAFF
TRBV23-1	TRBD2	TRBJ2-7	-	TGCGCCAGCAGTCAAAATTTTCCGGGGGGGCTAAACTCCTACGAGCAGTACTTC	CASSQNFPGGLNSYEQYF
TRBV2	TRBD1	TRBJ1-2	once	TGTGCCAGCAGCCGACAGGGGAACTATGGCTACACCTTC	CASSRQGNYGYTF
TRBV6-1	-	TRBJ1-5	once	TGTGCCAGCAGCGGATTGGCGGTTCAGCCCCAGCATTTT	CASSGLAVQPQHF
TRBV6-5	TRBD1	TRBJ1-2	-	TGTGCCACCTTGGACAGGAAGAACTATGGCTACACCTTC	CATLDRKNYGYTF
TRBV30	TRBD1	TRBJ2-6	-	TGTGCCTGGGGGCAGGGGGCACCTGGGGCCAACGTCCTGACTTTC	CAWGQGAPGANVLTF
TRBV4-1	TRBD2	TRBJ2-3	-	TGCGCCAGCAGCCAAGACTCCCTGCGGGGGGTATACACAGATACGCAGTATTTT	CASSQDSLRGVYTDTQYF
TRBV18	-	TRBJ2-2	-	TGTGCCAGCTCACTGGGAGACGGGGAGCTGTTTTTT	CASSLGDGELFF
TRBV28	TRBD2	TRBJ2-5	-	TGTGCCAGCAGTCCCGGGGGGGGGTCGTATCGGGTAAAGACCCAGTACTTC	CASSPGGGSYRVKTQYF
TRBV11-2	TRBD2	TRBJ2-3	-	TGTGCCAGCAGCTTAATACCGGGGGGGCCCACAGATACGCAGTATTTT	CASSLIPGGPTDTQYF
TRBV9	-	TRBJ1-1	-	TGTGCCAGCAGCGTAGGAGGGTACGGCACTGAAGCTTTCTTT	CASSVGGYGTEAFF